This TCR beta chain stems from a study of blood T cells in healthy people across ages (dated by TCRdb to the mid-2010s). For the wider study: In model experiments, template switching captured about one uniquely barcoded TCR beta cDNA molecule for every two T cells. Donors were grouped into four age groups: young (average 16 years), middle-aged (roughly 40), aged (roughly 62) and long-lived (about 82). Using the same blood draw, the study looked at two additional independent replicas of 1 million unique cDNA reads for two donors, one aged 18 to 30 and the other aged 80 or older. To avoid experimental bias, donors of different ages were randomly spread across the sequencing lanes. Age-related changes in TCR beta repertoire diversity were measured in the study by deep sequencing normalized with unique cDNA molecular identifiers.

Systemically healthy Caucasian individuals from Russia, 35 to 50 in total and aged about 6 to 90 years, were included as donors. Each donor gave 8 to 10 milliliters of peripheral blood, drawn into EDTA-treated Vacutainer tubes. Ficoll-Paque density-gradient centrifugation was used to isolate PBMCs, with at least 7 million obtained per sample. Trizol reagent was used to extract total RNA from PBMCs, with at least 5.5 micrograms per sample. For every donor, an aliquot of PBMCs went through flow cytometry to measure the percentages of naive CD45RAhigh/CD27high T cells. This clonotype showed up many times. The clone's antigen remains unknown. No base quality values were provided; no much bigger clone lies one nucleotide off. Library generation was performed with 5' RACE. A second roughly 6 to 12 cycle PCR used a sample-barcoded 5' primer and a J-beta primer mix. Each TCR beta cDNA molecule received a unique molecular identifier from a template-switch 5' adaptor carrying 12 random nucleotides. At least 3 million CDR3-containing paired-end reads were obtained from each sample. First-strand cDNA was synthesized from all RNA with the Mint cDNA synthesis kit, primed by a TRBC-specific oligonucleotide. After uracil-DNA glycosylase treatment, a first 18-cycle PCR used universal primers M1SS and BC2_uni_R on all cDNA. The study's own analysis went as follows. For normalization, 1 million high-quality reads, each with a distinct molecular identifier, were randomly selected from each sample. Instead of being binned into consensus sequences, reads with shared molecular identifiers were discarded. MiTCR, with a Q25 quality threshold and the strictest error-elimination algorithm, was used for CDR3 identification, clonotype clustering and error correction. A nonparametric unseen species model with Euler transformation was used to estimate a lower bound on total TCR beta diversity. TCRdb handled the public reads itself, with Q25 trimming in fastp and clone calling in MiXCR, and kept productive beta chains. Identical CDR3 protein sequences are pooled into one entry, listed with their most common genes and DNA. None of the V and J calls come from the authors' own analysis; TCRdb made them. This sample has over 1,500,000 distinct CDR3 sequences in its table, and approximately 40% of those were observed once. 20% to 25% of the sample rests with the top ten.

Summary of the overall study and its limitations: Total diversity estimates from one million sequenced T cells were considered lower bounds and underestimates. Because profiling used bulk unsorted PBMCs, naive and antigen-experienced compartments could not be compared conclusively. As age increased, observed TCR beta diversity per million T cells dropped in a roughly linear way, and a significant reduction was already evident by age roughly 36. Compared with the aged group, more naive CD4+ T cells, fewer expanded clones and increased TCR diversity were shown by the long-lived group, suggesting age selection. Because the CMV infection status of the donors was unknown, age-related changes in expanded clonotypes may potentially have been confounded. Observed TCR beta diversity correlated strongly with the percentage of naive T cells measured by flow cytometry.

The specimen sequenced was blood. The sequence was collected from a human donor in good health.

The CDR3 protein is CASSLTREATEAFF. The DNA reads TGTGCCAGCAGCTTAACCAGGGAGGCCACTGAAGCTTTCTTT. The chain is made from TRBV7-3 and TRBJ1-1; a weak D assignment points to TRBD1 (5 bases agree). Reading the germline V gene gives CDR1 SGHTA and CDR2 FQGTGA. V drops 0 bases and J drops 4 bases, leaving 9 bases in between. The CDR3 has 14 amino acids, counting the end cysteine and phenylalanine. This entry keeps only the CDR3 DNA: 42 bases, framed from base 1.